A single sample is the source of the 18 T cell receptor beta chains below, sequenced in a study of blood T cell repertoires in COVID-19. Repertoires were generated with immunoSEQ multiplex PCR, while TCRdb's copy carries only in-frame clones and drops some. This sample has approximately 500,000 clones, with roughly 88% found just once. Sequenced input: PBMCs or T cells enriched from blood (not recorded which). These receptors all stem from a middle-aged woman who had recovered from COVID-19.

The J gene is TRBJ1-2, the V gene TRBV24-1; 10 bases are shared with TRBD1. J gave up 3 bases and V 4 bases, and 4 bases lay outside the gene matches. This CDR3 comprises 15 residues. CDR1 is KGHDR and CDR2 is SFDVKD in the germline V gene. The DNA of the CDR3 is TGTGCCACCAGTGAACCCGGGACAGGGGACTATGGCTACACCTTC. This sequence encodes CATSEPGTGDYGYTF.

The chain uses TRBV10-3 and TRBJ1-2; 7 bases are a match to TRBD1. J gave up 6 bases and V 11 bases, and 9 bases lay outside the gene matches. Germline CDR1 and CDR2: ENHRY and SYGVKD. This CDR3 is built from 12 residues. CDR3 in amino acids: CAATQGSHGYTF. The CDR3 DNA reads TGTGCCGCCACACAGGGGTCCCATGGCTACACCTTC.

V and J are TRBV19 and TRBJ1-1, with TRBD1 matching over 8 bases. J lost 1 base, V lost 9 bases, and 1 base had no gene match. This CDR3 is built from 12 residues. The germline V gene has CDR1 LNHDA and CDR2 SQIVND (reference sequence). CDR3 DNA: TGTGCCAGCGACAGGGGGAACACTGAAGCTTTCTTT. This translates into CASDRGNTEAFF.

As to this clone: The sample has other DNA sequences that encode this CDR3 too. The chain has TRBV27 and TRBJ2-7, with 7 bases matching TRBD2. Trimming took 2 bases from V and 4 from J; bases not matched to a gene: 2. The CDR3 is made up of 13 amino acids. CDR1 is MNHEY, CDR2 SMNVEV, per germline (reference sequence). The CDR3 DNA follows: TGTGCCAGCAGTTTAGGGAGGGGTTACGAGCAGTACTTC. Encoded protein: CASSLGRGYEQYF.

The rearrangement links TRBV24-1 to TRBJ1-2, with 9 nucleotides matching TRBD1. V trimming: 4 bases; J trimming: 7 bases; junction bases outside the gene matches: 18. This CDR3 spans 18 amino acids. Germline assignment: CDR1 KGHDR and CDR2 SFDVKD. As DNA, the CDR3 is TGTGCCACCAGTGAACCACCGGGACAGGGAGGGTTCGCTACTGGCTACACCTTC. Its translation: CATSEPPGQGGFATGYTF.

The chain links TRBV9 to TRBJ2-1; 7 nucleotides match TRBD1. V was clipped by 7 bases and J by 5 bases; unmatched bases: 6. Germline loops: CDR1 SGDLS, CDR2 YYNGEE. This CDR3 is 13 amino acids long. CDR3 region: CASGTDLDNEQFF. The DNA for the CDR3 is TGTGCCAGCGGGACAGATCTTGACAATGAGCAGTTCTTC.

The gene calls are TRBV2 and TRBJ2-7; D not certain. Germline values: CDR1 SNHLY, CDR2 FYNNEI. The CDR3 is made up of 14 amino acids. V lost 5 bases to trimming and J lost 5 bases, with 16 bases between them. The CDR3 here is CASSPERRKNEQYF. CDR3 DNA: TGTGCCAGCAGTCCAGAGAGGAGAAAGAACGAGCAGTACTTC.

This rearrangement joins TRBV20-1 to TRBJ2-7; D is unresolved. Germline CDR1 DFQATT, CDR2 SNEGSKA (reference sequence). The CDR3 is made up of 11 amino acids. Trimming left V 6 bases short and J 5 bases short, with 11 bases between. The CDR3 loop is CSALSPDEQYF. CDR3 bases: TGCAGTGCCCTATCCCCCGACGAGCAGTACTTC.

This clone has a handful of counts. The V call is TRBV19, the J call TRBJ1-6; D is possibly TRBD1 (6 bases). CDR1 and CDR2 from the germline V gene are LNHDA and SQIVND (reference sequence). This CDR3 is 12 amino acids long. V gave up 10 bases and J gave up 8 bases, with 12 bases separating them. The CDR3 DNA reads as TGTGCCACCTCGGGACAAGATTCACCCCTCCACTTT. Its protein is CATSGQDSPLHF.

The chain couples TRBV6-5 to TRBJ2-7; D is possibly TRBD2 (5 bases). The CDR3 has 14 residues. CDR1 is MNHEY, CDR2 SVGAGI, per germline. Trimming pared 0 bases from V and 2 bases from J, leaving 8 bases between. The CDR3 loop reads CASSYSRVTYEQYF. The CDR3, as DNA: TGTGCCAGCAGTTACTCGAGGGTAACCTACGAGCAGTACTTC.

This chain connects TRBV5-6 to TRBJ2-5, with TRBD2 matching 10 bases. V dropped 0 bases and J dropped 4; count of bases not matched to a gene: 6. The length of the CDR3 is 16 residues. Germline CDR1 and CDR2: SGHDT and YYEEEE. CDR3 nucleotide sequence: TGTGCCAGCAGCTTGGTGGGACTAGCGAGCCGAGAGACCCAGTACTTC. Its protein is CASSLVGLASRETQYF.

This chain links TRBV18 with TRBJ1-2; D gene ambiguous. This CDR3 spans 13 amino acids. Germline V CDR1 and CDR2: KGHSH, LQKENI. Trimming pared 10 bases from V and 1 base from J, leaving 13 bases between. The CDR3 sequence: CATGARSNYGYTF. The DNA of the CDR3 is TGTGCCACGGGAGCTCGGAGTAACTATGGCTACACCTTC. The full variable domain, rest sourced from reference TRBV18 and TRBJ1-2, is NAGVMQNPRHLVRRRGQEARLRCSPMKGHSHVYWYRQLPEEGLKFMVYLQKENIIDESGMPKERFSAEFPKEGPSILRIQQVVRGDSAAYFCATGARSNYGYTFGSGTRLTVV.

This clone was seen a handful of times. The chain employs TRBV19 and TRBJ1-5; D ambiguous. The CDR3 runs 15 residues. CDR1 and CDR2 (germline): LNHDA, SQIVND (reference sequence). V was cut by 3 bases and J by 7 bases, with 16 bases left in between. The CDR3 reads CASSIRLAVEQPQHF. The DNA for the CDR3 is TGTGCCAGTAGTATCAGACTCGCGGTAGAACAGCCCCAGCATTTT.

The CDR3 protein is CASSSSQGNTEAFF. In DNA, the CDR3 is TGTGCCAGCAGCTCTTCACAGGGAAATACTGAAGCTTTCTTT. The J gene is TRBJ1-1, the V gene TRBV3-1 (or the pseudogene TRBV3-2); tentatively, D is TRBD1 (6 bases). The CDR3 runs to 14 residues. Germline-derived CDR1 and CDR2 are LGHDT and YNNKEL (reference sequence). Between the trimmed V and J ends, which lost 5 bases and 5 bases, there was a span of 15 bases.

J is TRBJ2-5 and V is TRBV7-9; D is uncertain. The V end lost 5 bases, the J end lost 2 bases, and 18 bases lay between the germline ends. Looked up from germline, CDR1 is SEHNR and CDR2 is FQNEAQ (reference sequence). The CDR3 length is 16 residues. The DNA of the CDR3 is TGTGCCAGCAGCCCCTACGCTGTCACTGCACAAGAGACCCAGTACTTC. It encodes CASSPYAVTAQETQYF.

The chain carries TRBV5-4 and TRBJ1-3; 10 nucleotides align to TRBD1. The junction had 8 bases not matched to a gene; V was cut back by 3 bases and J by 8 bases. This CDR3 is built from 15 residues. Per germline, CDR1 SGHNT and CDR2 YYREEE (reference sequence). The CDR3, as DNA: TGTGCCAGCAGCTCGGCCGGGACAGGGGTGGACACCATATATTTT. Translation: CASSSAGTGVDTIYF.

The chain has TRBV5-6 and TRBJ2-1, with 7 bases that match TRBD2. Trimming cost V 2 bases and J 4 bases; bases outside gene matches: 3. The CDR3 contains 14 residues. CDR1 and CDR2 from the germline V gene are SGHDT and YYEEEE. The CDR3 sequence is CASSLREVYNEQFF. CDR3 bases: TGTGCCAGCAGCTTACGGGAGGTTTACAATGAGCAGTTCTTC.

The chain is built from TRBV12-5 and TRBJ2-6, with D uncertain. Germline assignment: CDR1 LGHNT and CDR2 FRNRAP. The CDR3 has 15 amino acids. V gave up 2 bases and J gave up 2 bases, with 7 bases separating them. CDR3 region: CASGLRYTGANVLTF. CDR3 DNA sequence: TGTGCTAGTGGTTTGAGATACACTGGGGCCAACGTCCTGACTTTC. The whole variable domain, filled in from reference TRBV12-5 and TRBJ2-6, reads DARVTQTPRHKVTEMGQEVTMRCQPILGHNTVFWYRQTMMQGLELLAYFRNRAPLDDSGMPKDRFSAEMPDATLATLKIQPSEPRDSAVYFCASGLRYTGANVLTFGAGSRLTVL.